This paragraph reports one TCR beta chain. Its antigen specificity is not known. No base quality values were provided; no much bigger clone lies one nucleotide off. The CDR3 covers 18 residues, taking in both the cysteine and the phenylalanine. The CDR3 DNA has 54 bases and is translated from base 1. V has 0 bases trimmed and J has 6 bases trimmed; junction bases matching no gene number 13. From a lookup of the germline V gene, CDR1 and CDR2 are ENHRY and SYGVKD. The sample is drawn from a study of vaccination effects on CD4 cells after COVID-19 (dated by TCRdb to 2021 to 2024). Context from the whole study: The ViraFEST assay stimulated PBMC with viral peptide pools and then used TCR sequencing to identify antigen-specific CD4+ T cell clonotypes by expansion. Pre-vaccine samples were drawn from two convalescent patients 16 days and one week before the first dose, at 142 and 148 days after COVID-19 diagnosis. Altogether, around ten COVID-19 convalescent patients and a few SARS-CoV-2-naive healthy vaccine recipients made up the full study. Two doses of either the BNT162b2 or the mRNA-1273 mRNA SARS-CoV-2 vaccine were administered to participants. The Oncomine TCR Beta short-read assay on an Illumina iSeq 100 was used to sequence cultures from other donors in the study. SARS-CoV-2 spike-specific CD4+ TCR repertoires were compared before and after mRNA vaccination in COVID-19 convalescent patients and in infection-naive vaccine recipients. Each well held 2 million to 2.5 million PBMC cultured in IMDM containing 5% human AB serum, around 9.3 IU/ml IL-2 and gentamicin, along with 10 ug/ml peptides.

Libraries were constructed by the immunoSEQ multiplex PCR assay. DNA from the CD4+ T cells that had been cultured and isolated underwent TCR beta CDR3 sequencing. The authors' analysis ran thus. The analysis removed non-productive TCR sequences, trimmed reads to the CDR3 region, and retained only CDR3s that were 7 or more amino acids long. Antigen-specific clonotypes were identified with the MANAFEST web app by comparing expansion in peptide wells against reference cultures. Positive clones required FDR<0.05 expansion versus reference and all other wells, odds ratio above 5, and frequency above 0.1% in two replicate wells. Cross-reactive clonotypes were defined as significantly expanded in SARS-CoV-2 spike wells and in at least one common cold coronavirus spike condition. CDR3 similarity was assessed by Levenshtein distance with the stringdist R package, and unrooted trees were built with ape in R 3.6.1. Held by TCRdb, this immuneACCESS table contains in-frame sequences only and omits some clones. Under half of the omission traces to an unresolved V gene where checked; the cause of the rest is unknown. The DNA gave D and trimming, while V, J and clone size come from that table. A total of tens of thousands of clones appear in this sample, around 76% of them only once. The ten most abundant clones make up about 10% of the sample.

After more than nine days of culture, CD4+ T cells were isolated with the EasySep CD4+ T cell isolation kit. PCR-confirmed SARS-CoV-2 infection had occurred in convalescent patients between March and December 2020, before the Alpha, Beta and Delta variants emerged in the United States. Half of the culture medium was replaced with fresh IL-2-containing medium on days 3 and 7. Unless otherwise noted, each peptide stimulation condition was cultured in triplicate wells. Using Ficoll-Paque Plus gradient centrifugation, PBMC were separated from whole blood and then either used fresh or cryopreserved at -140C. The QIAamp micro DNA kit was used to extract genomic DNA from the cultured CD4+ T cells. The paper as a whole reports these results and caveats: At late post-vaccination timepoints, both infection-induced and vaccine-induced clones showed marked clonal contraction, consistent with waning T cell responses. Only a small number of convalescent patients were included, and no early post-infection timepoints were available, which limited the study. For convalescent patients, new clones induced by the vaccine made up most of the post-vaccine spike-reactive repertoire, and these new clones were largely distinct from the clones induced by infection.

The chain is assembled from TRBV10-3 and TRBJ2-7, and TRBD2 matches 11 of the central bases. This sequence was found in a human donor who had a prior SARS-CoV-2 infection. The material was CD4+ T cells from PBMCs cultured without peptide, obtained before COVID-19 vaccination. The base sequence is TGTGCCATCAGTGAGTCGTTGAGACTAGCGGGACAACGCCTCGAGCAGTACTTC. Its protein is CAISESLRLAGQRLEQYF.